This T cell receptor (beta chain) was documented in a study of blood T cells in healthy people across ages. Findings and limits, study-wide: Getting older went along with TCR beta diversity per million T cells dropping roughly linearly.

Staff drew around 10 milliliters of peripheral blood from each donor. Samples had at least 6.5 million PBMCs isolated from them. Per germline, CDR1 SGHRS and CDR2 YFSETQ. V dropped 4 bases and J dropped 5; count of bases not matched to a gene: 6. This CDR3 spans 15 amino acids. A word on this clonotype: Its antigen remains unidentified.

Combining a sample-barcoded 5' primer with a J-beta primer mix, a second PCR ran for about 7 to 11 cycles. TCRdb re-called the 5' RACE reads through MiXCR, storing one row per CDR3 protein. The top ten hold 30% to 40% of the sample, which has about 680,000 distinct CDR3 sequences, 49% seen once. The clonotype originates from an older woman in good health. The chain couples TRBV5-1 to TRBJ2-2; 9 bases are shared with TRBD2. The specimen was blood. CDR3 in amino acids: CASSPTSGPTGELFF. CDR3 nucleotides: TGCGCCAGCAGCCCTACTAGCGGGCCTACCGGGGAGCTGTTTTTT.